The sequence of this T cell receptor beta chain was determined in a study of OX40 agonist ivuxolimab in advanced cancers. Background on the study: Averaging roughly 60 years in age, with a range of roughly 20 to 80, the cohort was approximately 84% male. Previous treatment with anti-PD-1, anti-PD-L1 or anti-CTLA-4 therapy was allowed; 40% had received some. Study-wide results and limits: Among the lowest levels of clonal expansion were found in partial responders at 0.1-3.0 mg/kg. Average numbers of expanded clones were greater in CD8+ T cells than in CD4+.

About this clone itself: The antigen remains undetermined.

This CDR3 spans 17 amino acids. Germline values: CDR1 SGDLS, CDR2 YYNGEE. V was clipped by 3 bases and J by 0 bases, with 13 bases between them. The repertoire was sequenced with immunoSEQ multiplex PCR; TCRdb's copy has only in-frame clones and lacks some. The data show 60,000 to 90,000 clones, around 83% seen once. The TCR was taken from an adult with an advanced solid tumor such as melanoma, head and neck, liver or kidney cancer. This chain uses TRBV9 with TRBJ1-6, with a weak D call TRBD1 (5 bases). Sequenced here: CD4+ or CD8+ T cells sorted from blood, sampled in a trial of the OX40 agonist ivuxolimab. CDR3 residues: CASSGGTPSSYNSPLHF. The CDR3 coding sequence is TGTGCCAGCAGCGGGGGGACTCCCAGCTCCTATAATTCACCCCTCCACTTT. The complete variable domain, with remaining parts taken from reference TRBV9 and TRBJ1-6, reads DSGVTQTPKHLITATGQRVTLRCSPRSGDLSVYWYQQSLDQGLQFLIQYYNGEERAKGNILERFSAQQFPDLHSELNLSSLELGDSALYFCASSGGTPSSYNSPLHFGNGTRLTVT.